Presented here are 21 T cell receptor beta chains from one specimen sequenced in a study of shared clonotypes between healthy human individuals. Sequenced by immunoSEQ multiplex PCR; TCRdb stores in-frame clones only, minus some. The table records about 800,000 clones, 96% of them present only once. It was CD45RO-negative cells, positively selected for CCR7, that made up naive CD8 cells, with terminally differentiated effector memory CD45RA+ cells excluded. The sample taken for sequencing was naive CD8+ T cells sorted from blood. Receptors were obtained from a man aged 25 to 45 in good health.

The J gene is TRBJ2-3, the V gene TRBV5-5; D perhaps matches TRBD2 (6 bases). V lost 5 bases and J lost 2, with 18 bases in between. CDR1 and CDR2 (germline): SGHKS, YYEKEE (reference sequence). This CDR3 contains 16 residues. Here the CDR3 reads CASSMEGFGATDTQYF. The CDR3 nucleotides read TGTGCCAGCAGTATGGAGGGGTTTGGGGCCACAGATACGCAGTATTTT. Together with reference TRBV5-5 and TRBJ2-3, the CDR3 gives the full variable domain: DAGVTQSPTHLIKTRGQQVTLRCSPISGHKSVSWYQQVLGQGPQFIFQYYEKEERGRGNFPDRFSARQFPNYSSELNVNALLLGDSALYLCASSMEGFGATDTQYFGPGTRLTVL.

The CDR3 reads CASSFQSAIRPYEQYF. CDR3 nucleotide sequence: TGTGCCAGCAGTTTCCAAAGCGCTATTCGTCCCTACGAGCAGTACTTC. The chain recombines TRBV28 with TRBJ2-7; D uncertain. V was clipped by 3 bases and J by 2 bases, with 17 bases between them. The CDR3 consists of 16 residues. Germline V gene data show CDR1 as MDHEN and CDR2 as SYDVKM.

This chain links TRBV29-1 with TRBJ2-1, with TRBD2 matching over 10 bases. The trim removed 1 base at V and 0 bases at J, leaving 3 bases unmatched. The CDR3 totals 16 residues. Germline V gene data show CDR1 as SQVTM and CDR2 as ANQGSEA. CDR3 DNA: TGCAGCGTTGAAGGAAGCGGGAGGGCCTCCTACAATGAGCAGTTCTTC. Amino acid sequence: CSVEGSGRASYNEQFF.

V and J are TRBV7-9 and TRBJ2-5, with 9 bases that match TRBD1. Germline CDR1 is SEHNR and CDR2 is FQNEAQ (reference sequence). V lost 4 bases and J lost 5; bases outside the gene matches: 8. CDR3 size: 15 residues. The CDR3, as DNA: TGTGCCAGCAGCTACGTGGACAGGGGTAGGGAGACCCAGTACTTC. Translation gives CASSYVDRGRETQYF.

The rearrangement uses TRBV29-1 and TRBJ2-7, with D perhaps given as TRBD1 or TRBD2 (6 bases each). The CDR3 is made up of 15 amino acids. Trimming stripped 3 bases from V and 3 bases from J, with 18 bases between. The germline CDR1 and CDR2 sequences are SQVTM and ANQGSEA. The CDR3 reads CSVEVADSGYYEQYF. CDR3 in DNA: TGCAGCGTTGAGGTAGCGGACAGCGGTTACTACGAGCAGTACTTC.

This sequence joins TRBV7-8 and TRBJ2-7; unclear D gene. Trimming removed 2 bases from V and 4 bases from J, with 12 bases in between. Looked up from germline, CDR1 is SGHVS and CDR2 is FQNEAQ. This CDR3 region has 14 residues. The CDR3 protein is CASSLKGVKYEQYF. As DNA, the CDR3 is TGTGCCAGCAGCTTAAAAGGTGTTAAATACGAGCAGTACTTC.

This rearrangement joins TRBV10-3 to TRBJ1-2; D gene uncertain. The CDR3 runs to 14 residues. V lost 10 bases, J lost 2 bases, and 17 bases lay in between. The germline CDR1 and CDR2 sequences are ENHRY and SYGVKD. As DNA, the CDR3 is TGTGCCACCACCCCGCCTGGGGAGAACTATGGCTACACCTTC. It codes for CATTPPGENYGYTF.

The chain carries TRBV27 and TRBJ1-2; perhaps TRBD1 as D (5 bases). V gave up 2 bases and J gave up 4 bases, with 14 bases separating them. The CDR3 is made up of 15 amino acids. Germline CDR1 is MNHEY and CDR2 is SMNVEV (reference sequence). CDR3 sequence (DNA): TGTGCCAGCAGTTTAGGGCAGGGTGGACGCTATGGCTACACCTTC. Its protein is CASSLGQGGRYGYTF.

This clone has only one observation. The V call is TRBV10-3, the J call TRBJ2-1, with 8 bases fitting TRBD2. CDR3 size: 14 residues. Germline lookup yields CDR1 ENHRY and CDR2 SYGVKD. V shed 6 bases and J 3 bases; nucleotides not matched to a gene: 4. CDR3 sequence (DNA): TGTGCCATCAGCAAACTAGCGGACTACAATGAGCAGTTCTTC. This encodes CAISKLADYNEQFF.

The chain combines TRBV11-2 with TRBJ2-1; D gene unclear. Germline V gene data show CDR1 as SGHAT and CDR2 as FQNNGV. The length of the CDR3 is 15 residues. With 2 bases removed from V and 3 bases from J, the gap between germline ends came to 11 bases. The CDR3 bases are TGTGCCAGCAGCTTAAATCGGAGAATCTACAATGAGCAGTTCTTC. Encoded protein: CASSLNRRIYNEQFF. Using reference TRBV11-2 and TRBJ2-1 for the parts outside the CDR3, the full variable domain is EAGVAQSPRYKIIEKRQSVAFWCNPISGHATLYWYQQILGQGPKLLIQFQNNGVVDDSQLPKDRFSAERLKGVDSTLKIQPAKLEDSAVYLCASSLNRRIYNEQFFGPGTRLTVL.

V is TRBV5-1 and J is TRBJ2-1, with D possibly matching TRBD1 (6 bases). With 4 bases removed from V and 8 bases from J, the gap between germline ends came to 25 bases. Germline CDR1 SGHRS, CDR2 YFSETQ. This CDR3 is 17 amino acids long. The CDR3 DNA sequence: TGCGCCAGCAGCCCCGCCTCGGGAAGGGGGAATAAGGATGAGCAGTTCTTC. This encodes CASSPASGRGNKDEQFF.

The V gene is TRBV30, the J gene TRBJ1-1, with a tentative D call TRBD1 (6 bases). CDR3 length: 14 residues. The V end was cut by 2 bases, the J end by 4 bases, with 14 bases between. The germline CDR1 and CDR2 sequences are GTSNPN and SVGIG (reference sequence). The CDR3: CAWSPGRGATEAFF. CDR3 nucleotides: TGTGCCTGGAGTCCTGGCCGGGGGGCCACTGAAGCTTTCTTT.

The V gene is TRBV18, the J gene TRBJ2-7; D is unclear. Germline CDR1 KGHSH, CDR2 LQKENI. There are 13 residues in the CDR3. V was shortened by 3 bases and J by 3 bases, with 9 bases between the two germline ends. In nucleotides, the CDR3 is TGTGCCAGCTCACCCTGGGCCGTCTACGAGCAGTACTTC. Translating it yields CASSPWAVYEQYF.

Regarding this clone: Other DNA sequences in the sample encode the same CDR3. The chain joins TRBV11-2 to TRBJ2-7; D not resolved. V lost 1 base and J 5 bases, leaving 3 bases between the germline ends. The CDR3 consists of 11 residues. Germline V gene lookup returns CDR1 SGHAT and CDR2 FQNNGV. CDR3 nucleotide sequence: TGTGCCAGCAGCTTAGGGCACGAGCAGTACTTC. Protein sequence: CASSLGHEQYF.

This rearrangement joins TRBV7-9 to TRBJ1-2; 10 nucleotides match TRBD1. The CDR3 is 16 amino acids. V was clipped by 1 base and J by 4 bases; unmatched bases: 6. The germline V gene has CDR1 SEHNR and CDR2 FQNEAQ (reference sequence). The CDR3 bases are TGTGCCAGCAGCTTAGGCAGCCGGGACAGGGGCTATGGCTACACCTTC. It yields the protein CASSLGSRDRGYGYTF.

V gene TRBV19 combines with J gene TRBJ1-4; D possibly corresponds to TRBD1 (5 bases). The CDR3 is 15 amino acids. V was clipped by 5 bases and J by 4 bases, with 14 bases between them. The germline V gene encodes CDR1 LNHDA and CDR2 SQIVND (reference sequence). DNA of the CDR3: TGTGCCAGTAGTCCTCGGGACGGGAATAATGAAAAACTGTTTTTT. Translated, it gives CASSPRDGNNEKLFF.

V is TRBV5-1 and J is TRBJ2-7; TRBD2 matches 10 bases. With V trimmed by 7 bases and J by 5 bases, 3 bases remained unmatched. The germline gives CDR1 SGHRS, CDR2 YFSETQ. CDR3 size: 12 residues. The CDR3 spells CASQGLAHEQYF. The CDR3 DNA sequence: TGCGCCAGCCAGGGACTAGCGCACGAGCAGTACTTC.

J is TRBJ2-3 and V is TRBV6-1; D gene ambiguous. The CDR3 spans 14 residues. V shed 2 bases and J shed 3 bases, with 9 bases lying between them. CDR1 and CDR2 (germline): MNHNS, SASEGT. This chain's CDR3 is CASSELVGTDTQYF. In DNA form, the CDR3 reads TGTGCCAGCAGTGAATTGGTTGGTACAGATACGCAGTATTTT.

The rearrangement uses TRBV29-1 and TRBJ2-1; no reliable D call. The CDR3 is 14 residues long. Germline V CDR1 and CDR2: SQVTM, ANQGSEA. V lost 3 bases, J lost 0 bases, and 9 bases lay in between. The DNA of the CDR3 is TGCAGCGTTGATCTCCCCAGCTCCTACAATGAGCAGTTCTTC. Translated, it gives CSVDLPSSYNEQFF.

The chain recombines TRBV5-4 with TRBJ2-1; 11 bases fit TRBD2. V trimming: 6 bases; J trimming: 0 bases; junction bases outside the gene matches: 2. Germline V gene lookup returns CDR1 SGHNT and CDR2 YYREEE (reference sequence). The CDR3 is made up of 15 amino acids. DNA for the CDR3: TGTGCCAGCACACTAGCGGGAGCCTCCTACAATGAGCAGTTCTTC. Translation: CASTLAGASYNEQFF. Full variable domain (rest looked up from reference TRBV5-4 and TRBJ2-1): ETGVTQSPTHLIKTRGQQVTLRCSSQSGHNTVSWYQQALGQGPQFIFQYYREEENGRGNFPPRFSGLQFPNYSSELNVNALELDDSALYLCASTLAGASYNEQFFGPGTRLTVL.

This chain joins TRBV27 and TRBJ2-1; 9 bases match TRBD2. V shed 5 bases, J shed 4 bases, and the junction held 9 bases outside the gene matches. Germline V gene lookup returns CDR1 MNHEY and CDR2 SMNVEV (reference sequence). The CDR3 runs 16 residues. The CDR3 loop is CASSPNVAGDYNEQFF. Written as DNA, the CDR3 is TGTGCCAGCAGTCCCAACGTAGCGGGAGATTACAATGAGCAGTTCTTC.